This paragraph reports one TCR beta chain. These data belong to a study of cytomegalovirus exposure and HLA in healthy donors. The PCR was carried out with 60 Vbeta primers and 13 Jbeta primers. Generated by immunoSEQ multiplex PCR, the TCRdb table keeps only in-frame clones and is missing some. This table holds about 83,000 clones, roughly 76% found once. The sample was PBMCs. The receptor was derived from a woman aged 25 to 45 in good health and CMV-seronegative.

CDR3 DNA sequence: TGCGCCAGCAGCCCCGTATGGGGCGCCGATCAGCCCCAGCATTTT. This translates into CASSPVWGADQPQHF. This chain connects TRBV5-1 to TRBJ1-5; perhaps TRBD1 as D (5 bases). Germline assignment: CDR1 SGHRS and CDR2 YFSETQ. V lost 4 bases, J lost 5 bases, and 16 bases lay in between. The CDR3 length is 15 residues.